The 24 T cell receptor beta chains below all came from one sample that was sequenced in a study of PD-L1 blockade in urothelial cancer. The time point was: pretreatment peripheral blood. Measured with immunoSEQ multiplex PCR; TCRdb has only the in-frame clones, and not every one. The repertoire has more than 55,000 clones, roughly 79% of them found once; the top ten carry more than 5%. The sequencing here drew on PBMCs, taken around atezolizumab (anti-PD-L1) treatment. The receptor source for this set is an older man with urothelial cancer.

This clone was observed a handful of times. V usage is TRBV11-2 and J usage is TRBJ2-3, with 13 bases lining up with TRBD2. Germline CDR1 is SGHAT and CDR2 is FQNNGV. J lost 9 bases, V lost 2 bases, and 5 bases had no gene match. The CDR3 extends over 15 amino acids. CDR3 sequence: CASSLSRTSGSTQYF. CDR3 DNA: TGTGCCAGCAGCTTATCTCGGACTAGCGGGAGCACGCAGTATTTT.

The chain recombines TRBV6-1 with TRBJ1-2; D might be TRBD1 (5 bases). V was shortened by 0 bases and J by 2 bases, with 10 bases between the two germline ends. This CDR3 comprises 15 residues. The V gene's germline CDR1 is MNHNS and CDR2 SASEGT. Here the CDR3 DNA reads TGTGCCAGCAGTGAAGCGGTGGCAGGGAACTATGGCTACACCTTC. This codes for CASSEAVAGNYGYTF.

The CDR3, as DNA: TGTGCCAGCAGTTTATGGGGAACTAGCGGGAGGAATGAGCAGTTCTTC. Its translation: CASSLWGTSGRNEQFF. The chain carries TRBV28 and TRBJ2-1; 12 bases match TRBD2. After removal of 0 bases from V and 7 bases from J, the junction contained 4 bases not matched to a gene. In germline, CDR1 is MDHEN, CDR2 SYDVKM. This CDR3 region has 16 residues.

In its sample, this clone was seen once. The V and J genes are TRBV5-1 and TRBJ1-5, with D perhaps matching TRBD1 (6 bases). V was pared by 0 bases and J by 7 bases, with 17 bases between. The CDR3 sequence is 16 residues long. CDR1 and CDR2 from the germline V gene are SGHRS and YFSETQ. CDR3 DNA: TGCGCCAGCAGCTTGGGCCCACAGGGAAGGGGACAGCCCCAGCATTTT. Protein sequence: CASSLGPQGRGQPQHF.

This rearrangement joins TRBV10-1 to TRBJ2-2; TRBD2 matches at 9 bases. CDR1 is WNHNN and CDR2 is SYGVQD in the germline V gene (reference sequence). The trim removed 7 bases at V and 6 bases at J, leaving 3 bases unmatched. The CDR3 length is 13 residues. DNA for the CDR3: TGCGCCAGCACGGCTAGCGGGGCCGGGGAGCTGTTTTTT. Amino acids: CASTASGAGELFF.

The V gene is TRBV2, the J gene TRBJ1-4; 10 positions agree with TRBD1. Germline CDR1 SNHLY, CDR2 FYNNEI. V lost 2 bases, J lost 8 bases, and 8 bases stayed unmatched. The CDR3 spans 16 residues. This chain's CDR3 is CASSEWGTGEGEKLFF. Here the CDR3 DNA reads TGTGCCAGCAGTGAATGGGGGACAGGGGAGGGCGAAAAACTGTTTTTT.

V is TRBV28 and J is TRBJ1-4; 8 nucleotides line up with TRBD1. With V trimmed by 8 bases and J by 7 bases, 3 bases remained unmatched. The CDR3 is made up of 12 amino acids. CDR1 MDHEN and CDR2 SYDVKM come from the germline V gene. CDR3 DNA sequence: TGTGCCAGCCGACAGGGGAGTGAAAAACTGTTTTTT. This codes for CASRQGSEKLFF.

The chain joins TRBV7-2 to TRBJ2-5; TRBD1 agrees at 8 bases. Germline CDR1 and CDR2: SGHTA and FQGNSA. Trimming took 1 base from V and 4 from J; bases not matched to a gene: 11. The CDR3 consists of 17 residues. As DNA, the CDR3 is TGTGCCAGCAGCTTAGGAGGGTCAGGGGGCGTCGGAGAGACCCAGTACTTC. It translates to CASSLGGSGGVGETQYF.

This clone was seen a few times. The CDR3 region is CSVNGGAGETQYF. CDR3 DNA: TGCAGCGTGAACGGGGGGGCCGGAGAGACCCAGTACTTC. The chain combines TRBV29-1 with TRBJ2-5, with 8 bases lining up with TRBD2. This CDR3 is built from 13 residues. Per the germline V gene, CDR1 is SQVTM and CDR2 is ANQGSEA. V lost 6 bases to trimming and J lost 4 bases; unmatched junction nucleotides: 7.

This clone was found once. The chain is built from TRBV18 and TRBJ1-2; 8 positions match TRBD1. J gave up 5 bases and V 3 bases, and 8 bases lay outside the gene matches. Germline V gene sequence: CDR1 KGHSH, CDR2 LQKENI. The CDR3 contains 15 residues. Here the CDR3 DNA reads TGTGCCAGCTCACCTGGACAGGGAGATTGGTATGGCTACACCTTC. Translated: CASSPGQGDWYGYTF.

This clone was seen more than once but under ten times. The CDR3 DNA sequence: TGCGCCAGCAGCCCGGACCAGGGGGCAACCGGGGAGCTGTTTTTT. It codes for CASSPDQGATGELFF. This sequence joins TRBV5-1 and TRBJ2-2, with TRBD1 identical over 8 bases. The CDR3 sequence is 15 residues long. Germline assignment: CDR1 SGHRS and CDR2 YFSETQ. The V and J ends lost 4 bases and 5 bases, in that order; junction bases with no gene match: 7.

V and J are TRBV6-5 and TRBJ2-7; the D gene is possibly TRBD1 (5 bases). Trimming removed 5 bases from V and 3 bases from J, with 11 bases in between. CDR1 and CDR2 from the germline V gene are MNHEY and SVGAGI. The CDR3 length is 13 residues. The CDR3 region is CASSKSDSYEQYF. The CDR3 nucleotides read TGTGCCAGCAGTAAATCCGACAGCTACGAGCAGTACTTC.

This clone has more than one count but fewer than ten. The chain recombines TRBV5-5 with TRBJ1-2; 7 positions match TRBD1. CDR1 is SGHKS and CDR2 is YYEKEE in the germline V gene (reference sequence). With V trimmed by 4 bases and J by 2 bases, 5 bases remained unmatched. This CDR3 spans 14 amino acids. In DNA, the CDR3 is TGTGCCAGCAGCATTATGACAGGGAACTATGGCTACACCTTC. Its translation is CASSIMTGNYGYTF.

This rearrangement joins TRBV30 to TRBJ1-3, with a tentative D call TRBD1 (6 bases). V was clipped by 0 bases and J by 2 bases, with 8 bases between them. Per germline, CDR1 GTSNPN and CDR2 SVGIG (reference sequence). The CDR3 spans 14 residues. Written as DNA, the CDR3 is TGTGCCTGGAGTGTACAGGGAGCTGGAAACACCATATATTTT. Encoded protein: CAWSVQGAGNTIYF.

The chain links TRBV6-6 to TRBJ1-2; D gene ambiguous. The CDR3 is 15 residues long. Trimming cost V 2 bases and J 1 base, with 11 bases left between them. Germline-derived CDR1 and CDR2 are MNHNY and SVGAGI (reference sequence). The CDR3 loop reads CASSYGLTDNYGYTF. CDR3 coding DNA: TGTGCCAGCAGTTACGGCCTTACAGATAACTATGGCTACACCTTC.

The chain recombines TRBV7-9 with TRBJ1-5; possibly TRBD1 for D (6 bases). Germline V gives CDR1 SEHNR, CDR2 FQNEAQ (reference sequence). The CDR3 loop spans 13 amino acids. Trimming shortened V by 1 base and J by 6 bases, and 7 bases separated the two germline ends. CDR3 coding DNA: TGTGCCAGCAGCTTAGACAGGGTTCAGCCCCAGCATTTT. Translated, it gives CASSLDRVQPQHF.

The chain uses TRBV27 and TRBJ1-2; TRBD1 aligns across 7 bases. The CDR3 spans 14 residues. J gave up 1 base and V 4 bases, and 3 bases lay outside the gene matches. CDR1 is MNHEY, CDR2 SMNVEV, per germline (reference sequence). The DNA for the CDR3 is TGTGCCAGCAGTTCCCGGGACAGTAACTATGGCTACACCTTC. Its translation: CASSSRDSNYGYTF.

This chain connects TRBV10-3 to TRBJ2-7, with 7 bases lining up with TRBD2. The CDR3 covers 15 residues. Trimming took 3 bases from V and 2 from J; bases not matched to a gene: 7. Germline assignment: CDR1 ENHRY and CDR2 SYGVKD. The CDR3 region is CAISEGSGATYEQYF. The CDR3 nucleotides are TGTGCCATCAGTGAAGGGAGCGGGGCAACCTACGAGCAGTACTTC.

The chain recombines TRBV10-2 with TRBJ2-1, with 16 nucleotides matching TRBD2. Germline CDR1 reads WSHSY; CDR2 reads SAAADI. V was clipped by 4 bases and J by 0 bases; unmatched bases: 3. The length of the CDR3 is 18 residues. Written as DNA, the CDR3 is TGCGCCAGCAGTGGGGGGACTAGCGGGAGGGGCTCCTACAATGAGCAGTTCTTC. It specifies CASSGGTSGRGSYNEQFF.

CDR3 nucleotides: TGTGCCAGTAGTCTTAGCGGGGGGCTGGGACAGCCCCAGCATTTT. Encoded protein: CASSLSGGLGQPQHF. The chain recombines TRBV19 with TRBJ1-5; possible D gene TRBD1, 6 bases. The germline CDR1 and CDR2 sequences are LNHDA and SQIVND (reference sequence). Trimming left V 5 bases short and J 7 bases short, with 18 bases between. The CDR3 covers 15 residues.

CDR3 amino acids: CASHKGQGAPDTIYF. In nucleotides, the CDR3 is TGTGCCAGCCACAAGGGACAGGGGGCGCCGGACACCATATATTTT. The chain recombines TRBV21-1 with TRBJ1-3; TRBD1, the table's D call, was not compared with the DNA. TRBV21-1 represents a pseudogene. The CDR3 extends over 15 amino acids.

The CDR3 nucleotides read TGTGCCAGCAGCTTGGACAGGTTAAACCAGGCCGAGCAGTACTTC. This gives the protein CASSLDRLNQAEQYF. The rearrangement uses TRBV7-9 and TRBJ2-7; TRBD1 aligns across 7 bases. J was trimmed by 6 bases and V by 3 bases; bases with no gene match: 11. CDR3 size: 15 residues. Germline CDR1 SEHNR, CDR2 FQNEAQ (reference sequence).

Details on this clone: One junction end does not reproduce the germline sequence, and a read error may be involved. CDR3: CASSLGSTGISHNEQFF. As DNA, the CDR3 is TGTGCCAGCAGCTTAGGGTCTACCGGTATCTCCCACAATGAGCAGTTCTTC. The chain has TRBV7-9 and TRBJ2-1; D uncertain. The germline CDR1 and CDR2 sequences are SEHNR and FQNEAQ (reference sequence). This CDR3 has 17 residues.

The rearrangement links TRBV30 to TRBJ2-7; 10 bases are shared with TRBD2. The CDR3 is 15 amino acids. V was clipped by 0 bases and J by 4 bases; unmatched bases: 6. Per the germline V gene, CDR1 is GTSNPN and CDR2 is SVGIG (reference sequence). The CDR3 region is CAWSVLAGERYEQYF. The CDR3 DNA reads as TGTGCCTGGAGTGTTCTAGCGGGAGAACGGTACGAGCAGTACTTC.